This TCR beta chain came from a study of PD-L1 blockade in urothelial cancer. The wider study: It was at 3 weeks (second dose) and 6 weeks after treatment start that blood was analyzed. Overall study results and limits: Patients who had durable benefit saw their tumor-associated blood clones expand more at 3 weeks.

The germline CDR1 and CDR2 sequences are LNHDA and SQIVND (reference sequence). The ends were cut back, 3 bases at V and 2 bases at J, with 10 bases in the middle. The CDR3 is made up of 14 amino acids. Every PCR received spiked-in synthetic TCR analog templates. Measured with immunoSEQ multiplex PCR; TCRdb has only the in-frame clones, and not every one. The sample lists approximately 32,000 clones, around 79% occurring once. Per patient, between 1 and 8 samples were collected at pretreatment and on-treatment time points. As concerns this clone: Antigen: not known.

This TCR came from a man in his 70s with urothelial cancer. Material: PBMCs, obtained around atezolizumab (anti-PD-L1) treatment. The gene calls are TRBV19 and TRBJ1-1; no clear D gene. The CDR3 sequence: CASSIHGHNTEAFF. The CDR3 DNA follows: TGTGCCAGTAGTATTCATGGCCACAACACTGAAGCTTTCTTT.